The 30 T cell receptor beta chains listed next were all sequenced from one sample in a study of CD8 T cells in Susac syndrome (dated by TCRdb to about 2019). The method was the immunoSEQ multiplex PCR assay. RNA was extracted with the RNeasy kit and about 0.5 to 1 ug was reverse transcribed using random hexamers. In-frame beta chains were kept once TCRdb had trimmed the public reads at Q25 with fastp and called clones with MiXCR. Each entry is one CDR3 protein sequence, shown with its most common DNA and genes. This sample lists about 47,000 distinct CDR3 sequences; approximately 92% were detected once. The ten largest clones represent around 0.45% of the sample. The sample was CD8+ T cells from PBMCs. Source of these receptors: a human donor in good health.

This clonotype appeared a single time. The gene calls are TRBV2 and TRBJ1-2, with no clear D. Germline assignment: CDR1 SNHLY and CDR2 FYNNEI. The ends were cut back, 2 bases at V and 4 bases at J, with 11 bases in the middle. There are 14 residues in the CDR3. This chain's CDR3 is CASSERPGGYGYTF. The CDR3 DNA sequence: TGTGCCAGCAGTGAAAGGCCCGGCGGCTATGGCTACACCTTC.

The chain uses TRBV5-6 and TRBJ1-2, with a possible D match to TRBD1 (5 bases). The V end lost 3 bases, the J end lost 4 bases, and 13 bases lay between the germline ends. Germline CDR1 and CDR2: SGHDT and YYEEEE. This CDR3 spans 14 amino acids. The CDR3 loop reads CASSWGDSPYGYTF. The CDR3 DNA sequence: TGTGCCAGCAGCTGGGGTGACAGCCCCTATGGCTACACCTTC.

This chain connects TRBV6-6 to TRBJ1-2; 9 nucleotides line up with TRBD1. Germline V gene data show CDR1 as MNHNY and CDR2 as SVGAGI (reference sequence). The J segment lost 7 bases and the V segment lost 0 bases, leaving 3 bases of the junction unmatched. The length of the CDR3 is 14 residues. The CDR3 protein is CASSYSGDRVGYTF. Written as DNA, the CDR3 is TGTGCCAGCAGTTACTCCGGGGACAGGGTTGGCTACACCTTC.

The chain employs TRBV27 and TRBJ2-7; perhaps D is TRBD1 or TRBD2 (5 bases each). The germline V gene encodes CDR1 MNHEY and CDR2 SMNVEV (reference sequence). This CDR3 is 16 amino acids long. The V and J ends lost 6 bases and 5 bases respectively, with 23 bases between them. CDR3 bases: TGTGCCAGCAGCCCCGGCGCCGGGGCTGGGGCTGACGAGCAGTACTTC. The encoded protein is CASSPGAGAGADEQYF.

A note on this clonotype: The junction departs from the called germline gene at one end, perhaps through a read error. The chain carries TRBV7-7 and TRBJ1-1; D unresolved. There are 13 residues in the CDR3. Per the germline V gene, CDR1 is SSHAT and CDR2 is FNYEAQ (reference sequence). The CDR3 bases are TGTGCTAGCAGCTTAGAGAAGAACACTGAAGCTTTCTTT. Amino acids: CASSLEKNTEAFF.

This clonotype was recorded a few times. This rearrangement joins TRBV5-1 to TRBJ2-2; 7 bases align to TRBD1. The germline CDR1 and CDR2 sequences are SGHRS and YFSETQ. V gave up 3 bases and J gave up 0 bases; unmatched junction bases: 2. This CDR3 region has 15 residues. The CDR3 protein is CASSYTGANTGELFF. In nucleotides, the CDR3 is TGCGCCAGCAGCTATACAGGGGCGAACACCGGGGAGCTGTTTTTT.

V is TRBV7-2 and J is TRBJ2-7; 10 bases fit TRBD1. The germline CDR1 and CDR2 sequences are SGHTA and FQGNSA. V shed 5 bases and J 4 bases; nucleotides not matched to a gene: 11. The CDR3 runs to 16 residues. The CDR3 DNA is TGTGCCAGCAGCCTGACCGGGACAGGGGCTTTTTACGAGCAGTACTTC. This gives the protein CASSLTGTGAFYEQYF. Complete variable domain (other parts from reference TRBV7-2 and TRBJ2-7): GAGVSQSPSNKVTEKGKDVELRCDPISGHTALYWYRQSLGQGLEFLIYFQGNSAPDKSGLPSDRFSAERTGGSVSTLTIQRTQQEDSAVYLCASSLTGTGAFYEQYFGPGTRLTVT.

The chain has TRBV4-3 and TRBJ1-1, with no clear D. CDR1 and CDR2 (germline): LGHNA, YSLEER. The length of the CDR3 is 15 residues. The V and J ends lost 0 bases and 0 bases respectively, with 8 bases between them. CDR3 nucleotide sequence: TGCGCCAGCAGCCAAGATCAGCAAGTGAACACTGAAGCTTTCTTT. Protein: CASSQDQQVNTEAFF.

The gene calls are TRBV3-1 and TRBJ2-1; 10 bases are a match to TRBD2. CDR3 size: 17 residues. Germline CDR1 and CDR2: LGHDT and YNNKEL (reference sequence). Trimming at V came to 1 base and at J to 2 bases, leaving 5 bases not matched to a gene. The CDR3 DNA reads TGTGCCAGCAGCCAAGGACTAGCGGGCGGCGCCTACAATGAGCAGTTCTTC. Residues: CASSQGLAGGAYNEQFF.

The rearrangement links TRBV7-8 to TRBJ2-6; D remains unclear. V lost 2 bases and J 2 bases, leaving 10 bases between the germline ends. The CDR3 length is 16 residues. CDR1 and CDR2 (germline): SGHVS, FQNEAQ. Here the CDR3 DNA reads TGTGCCAGCAGCTTATCGGTCCAGACTGGGGCCAACGTCCTGACTTTC. Amino acid sequence: CASSLSVQTGANVLTF.

A single count supports this clonotype. V is TRBV27 and J is TRBJ2-5; maybe TRBD2 (6 bases). Germline lookup yields CDR1 MNHEY and CDR2 SMNVEV (reference sequence). This CDR3 comprises 13 residues. Trimming removed 10 bases at V and 5 bases at J, with 17 bases between. This CDR3 reads CATSGTLTETQYF. The CDR3 nucleotides are TGTGCCACCTCGGGGACTTTGACGGAGACCCAGTACTTC.

The V call is TRBV27, the J call TRBJ1-5; D gene ambiguous. Per germline, CDR1 MNHEY and CDR2 SMNVEV (reference sequence). The CDR3 has 13 amino acids. The ends were cut back, 6 bases at V and 0 bases at J, with 6 bases in the middle. CDR3 DNA sequence: TGTGCCAGCAGAGAAAATAGCAATCAGCCCCAGCATTTT. Residues: CASRENSNQPQHF.

This chain uses TRBV25-1 with TRBJ2-1; TRBD1 or TRBD2 may be the D gene (5 bases each). Trimming pared 8 bases from V and 14 bases from J, leaving 13 bases between. Looked up from germline, CDR1 is MGHDK and CDR2 is SYGVNS. The CDR3 extends over 10 amino acids. CDR3 in DNA: TGTGCCAGCGGAGAGCAGGGAGAGTTCTTC. Its protein product is CASGEQGEFF.

The chain is built from TRBV10-3 and TRBJ2-7; D might be TRBD1 (7 bases). V was trimmed by 10 bases and J by 5 bases, leaving 15 bases between them. The CDR3 is 12 amino acids. CDR1 is ENHRY, CDR2 SYGVKD, per germline. The CDR3 is CATTAGTDEQYF. In DNA form, the CDR3 reads TGTGCCACCACGGCGGGGACAGACGAGCAGTACTTC.

The DNA of the CDR3 is TGCAGCGTTGAAGATCTACAGGGAAGCAATGAGCAGTTCTTC. Amino acid sequence: CSVEDLQGSNEQFF. The chain has TRBV29-1 and TRBJ2-1, with TRBD1 as a possible D gene (6 bases). V lost 0 bases, J lost 6 bases, and 12 bases lay in between. This CDR3 contains 14 residues. Germline loops: CDR1 SQVTM, CDR2 ANQGSEA.

The chain joins TRBV27 to TRBJ2-6; the D gene is possibly TRBD2 (7 bases). The CDR3 is 16 residues long. Germline CDR1 MNHEY, CDR2 SMNVEV (reference sequence). Trimming cost V 0 bases and J 2 bases, with 8 bases left between them. Written as DNA, the CDR3 is TGTGCCAGCAGTTTATCAGGGGGGGCTGGGGCCAACGTCCTGACTTTC. This codes for CASSLSGGAGANVLTF.

The chain couples TRBV19 to TRBJ2-7; possible D gene TRBD2, 6 bases. The V end lost 3 bases, the J end lost 3 bases, and 9 bases lay between the germline ends. The CDR3 is 13 amino acids. CDR1 is LNHDA and CDR2 is SQIVND in the germline V gene (reference sequence). The CDR3 protein is CASSMGLDYEQYF. The CDR3 DNA follows: TGTGCCAGTAGTATGGGACTCGACTACGAGCAGTACTTC.

The chain links TRBV7-9 to TRBJ1-3; D may be TRBD1 (5 bases). The CDR3 is made up of 17 amino acids. Deletions cut 5 bases from V and 0 bases from J, with 17 bases between. Germline loops: CDR1 SEHNR, CDR2 FQNEAQ (reference sequence). CDR3 amino acids: CASSPLKGRTSGNTIYF. The CDR3 DNA is TGTGCCAGCAGCCCACTGAAGGGACGGACCTCTGGAAACACCATATATTTT.

The chain links TRBV20-1 to TRBJ1-2; 7 nucleotides match TRBD1. CDR1 DFQATT and CDR2 SNEGSKA come from the germline V gene (reference sequence). This CDR3 spans 15 amino acids. Trimming at V came to 0 bases and at J to 8 bases, leaving 12 bases not matched to a gene. The chain's CDR3 is CSARENPRGRLGYTF. DNA of the CDR3: TGCAGTGCTAGAGAGAACCCAAGGGGGCGCTTAGGCTACACCTTC.

The rearrangement joins TRBV5-1 to TRBJ1-5, with unresolved D. In germline, CDR1 is SGHRS, CDR2 YFSETQ. V gave up 0 bases and J gave up 3 bases, with 10 bases separating them. The CDR3 consists of 15 residues. In DNA, the CDR3 is TGCGCCAGCAGCTTGGAGGGCCGCTCCAATCAGCCCCAGCATTTT. Encoded protein: CASSLEGRSNQPQHF.

This chain links TRBV19 with TRBJ1-2; tentatively, D is TRBD1 (6 bases). Germline V gene data show CDR1 as LNHDA and CDR2 as SQIVND (reference sequence). The CDR3 has 15 residues. The V gene lost 5 bases and the J gene lost 1 base, with 14 bases spanning the gap. The CDR3 DNA follows: TGTGCCAGTAGTCACCCGGGGGGCCATAACTATGGCTACACCTTC. Its protein product is CASSHPGGHNYGYTF.

CDR3 region: CSARVDSGRLATDTQYF. CDR3 DNA sequence: TGCAGTGCTAGAGTGGACAGCGGGAGATTGGCTACAGATACGCAGTATTTT. The chain recombines TRBV20-1 with TRBJ2-3; TRBD2 aligns across 8 bases. CDR1 is DFQATT and CDR2 is SNEGSKA in the germline V gene (reference sequence). The CDR3 contains 17 residues. J gave up 3 bases and V 1 base, and 12 bases lay outside the gene matches.

The CDR3 loop reads CASSQDTAYEQYF. The CDR3, as DNA: TGTGCCAGCAGCCAAGACACAGCCTACGAGCAGTACTTC. The chain has TRBV3-1 and TRBJ2-7, with D unresolved. This CDR3 is 13 amino acids long. The germline V gene has CDR1 LGHDT and CDR2 YNNKEL (reference sequence). V shed 0 bases and J shed 2 bases, with 5 bases lying between them.

The CDR3 protein is CASSILRGQGQETQYF. As DNA, the CDR3 is TGTGCCAGTAGTATCTTGAGGGGACAGGGACAAGAGACCCAGTACTTC. The chain is built from TRBV19 and TRBJ2-5; TRBD1 agrees at 9 bases. Looked up from germline, CDR1 is LNHDA and CDR2 is SQIVND (reference sequence). V was clipped by 3 bases and J by 2 bases; unmatched bases: 7. This CDR3 contains 16 residues.

The chain employs TRBV2 and TRBJ2-3; no clear D gene. Germline CDR1 reads SNHLY; CDR2 reads FYNNEI. V was cut by 6 bases and J by 3 bases, with 4 bases left in between. The CDR3 has 11 amino acids. CDR3 DNA sequence: TGTGCCAGCAGCGAAACAGATACGCAGTATTTT. Its translation: CASSETDTQYF. The variable domain in full, with the rest retrieved from reference TRBV2 and TRBJ2-3, is EPEVTQTPSHQVTQMGQEVILRCVPISNHLYFYWYRQILGQKVEFLVSFYNNEISEKSEIFDDQFSVERPDGSNFTLKIRSTKLEDSAMYFCASSETDTQYFGPGTRLTVL.

With respect to this clonotype: At one end, the junction sequence differs from germline, possibly due to a read error. This rearrangement joins TRBV18 to TRBJ2-1; D is undetermined. Germline values: CDR1 KGHSH, CDR2 LQKENI. The CDR3 is made up of 13 amino acids. In DNA, the CDR3 is TGTGCCAGCTCACCAGACTCCTACGATGAGCAGTTCTTC. As protein: CASSPDSYDEQFF.

This chain uses TRBV6-5 with TRBJ2-1; D gene ambiguous. The CDR3 is 13 residues long. From germline, CDR1 is MNHEY and CDR2 SVGAGI. Between the trimmed V and J ends, which lost 3 bases and 11 bases, there was a span of 14 bases. The CDR3 protein is CASSYGPATKQFF. CDR3 DNA: TGTGCCAGCAGTTATGGGCCAGCGACAAAGCAGTTCTTC.

The chain links TRBV4-3 to TRBJ2-5; TRBD1 matches at 8 bases. The CDR3 loop spans 16 amino acids. The junction had 7 bases not matched to a gene; V was cut back by 3 bases and J by 1 base. Germline CDR1 reads LGHNA; CDR2 reads YSLEER. CDR3: CASSQDGTGSQETQYF. For the CDR3, the DNA is TGCGCCAGCAGCCAGGACGGGACAGGCAGCCAAGAGACCCAGTACTTC.

V is TRBV27 and J is TRBJ2-1; 12 nucleotides match TRBD2. Germline CDR1 is MNHEY and CDR2 is SMNVEV (reference sequence). V dropped 4 bases and J dropped 6; count of bases not matched to a gene: 4. This CDR3 region has 15 residues. The CDR3 protein is CASSSLAGGPNEQFF. The CDR3 DNA is TGTGCCAGCAGTTCGCTAGCGGGAGGGCCCAATGAGCAGTTCTTC.

The rearrangement uses TRBV2 and TRBJ1-5; D unclear. Trimming stripped 4 bases from V and 6 bases from J, with 13 bases between. Per the germline V gene, CDR1 is SNHLY and CDR2 is FYNNEI. The CDR3 runs 14 residues. The DNA for the CDR3 is TGTGCCAGCAGTGCTCACCGTTCAGGTCAGCCCCAGCATTTT. Translating gives CASSAHRSGQPQHF. The complete variable domain, with remaining parts taken from reference TRBV2 and TRBJ1-5, reads EPEVTQTPSHQVTQMGQEVILRCVPISNHLYFYWYRQILGQKVEFLVSFYNNEISEKSEIFDDQFSVERPDGSNFTLKIRSTKLEDSAMYFCASSAHRSGQPQHFGDGTRLSIL.